A single count supports the clone carrying this TCR beta chain. Antigen specificity is unknown. Germline assignment: CDR1 SGHTA and CDR2 FQGNSA. V lost 1 base to trimming and J lost 2 bases, with 8 bases between them. This CDR3 has 14 residues. This sample is part of a study of long-term antiretroviral therapy in people with HIV. Study results and caveats: Clonotypes expanded prior to ART showed repertoire dominance at all sampled time points. CDR3 lengths in HIV samples spanned a narrower range than controls.

Post-ART PBMC samples numbered at least two per donor, and pre-ART ones at least one. Ahead of DNA extraction, samples held about 0.95-10 million cryopreserved PBMC each. Sequencing used immunoSEQ v3.0 at survey level. Generated by immunoSEQ multiplex PCR, the TCRdb table keeps only in-frame clones and is missing some. Of about 40,000 clones listed, 85% to 90% were seen once; the top ten hold under 7.5%. This sample comprised unsorted PBMCs, obtained 3.1 years after starting antiretroviral therapy. This clonotype was sampled from a woman between 50 and 59 years old with HIV. V and J are TRBV7-2 and TRBJ1-1, with no clear D. The CDR3 sequence is CASSLGRGNTEAFF. The CDR3 bases are TGTGCCAGCAGCTTAGGGCGGGGAAACACTGAAGCTTTCTTT.